This T cell receptor beta chain is drawn from a study of shared clonotypes between healthy human individuals. There are 14 residues in the CDR3. V shed 1 base, J shed 6 bases, and the junction held 3 bases outside the gene matches. Per germline, CDR1 SEHNR and CDR2 FQNEAQ (reference sequence). The protocol was immunoSEQ multiplex PCR, while the TCRdb copy is restricted to in-frame clones and leaves out a portion. The table has 400,000 to 500,000 clones, 70% to 85% seen once. Sample: PBMCs. The receptor comes from a woman aged 40 to 50 in good health. Some clones in this sample may be carry-over from other donors' samples. The chain uses TRBV7-9 and TRBJ2-1; 7 nucleotides match TRBD2. The CDR3 region has the DNA TGTGCCAGCAGCTTAGGCGGGAGCTCCAATGAGCAGTTCTTC. This codes for CASSLGGSSNEQFF.